The 13 T cell receptor beta chains below come from one sample, sequenced in a study of cytomegalovirus exposure and HLA in healthy donors. 60 Vbeta and 13 Jbeta primers were used in PCR. This table comes from immunoSEQ multiplex PCR, and its TCRdb copy is limited to in-frame clones, with some not included. The sample has about 140,000 clones, roughly 80% seen once. The sample consisted of PBMCs. These receptors all stem from a male donor in good health and CMV-seronegative.

The chain recombines TRBV5-5 with TRBJ1-2, with D hard to call. V was clipped by 1 base and J by 7 bases, with 5 bases between them. Germline V lookup: CDR1 SGHKS, CDR2 YYEKEE (reference sequence). The CDR3 contains 11 residues. The CDR3 DNA reads as TGTGCCAGCAGCTTGATCGGTGGCTACACCTTC. It is translated as CASSLIGGYTF.

The J gene is TRBJ1-4, the V gene TRBV2; 9 bases fit TRBD1. V trimming: 9 bases; J trimming: 8 bases; junction bases outside the gene matches: 4. CDR3 size: 12 residues. In germline, CDR1 is SNHLY, CDR2 FYNNEI. DNA for the CDR3: TGTGCCAGGGCCACAGGGGGCGAAAAACTGTTTTTT. Residues: CARATGGEKLFF.

The sample holds a few counts of this clone. The J gene is TRBJ2-7, the V gene TRBV27; 9 positions match TRBD2. Germline lookup yields CDR1 MNHEY and CDR2 SMNVEV (reference sequence). Trimming at V came to 6 bases and at J to 2 bases, leaving 8 bases not matched to a gene. The CDR3 consists of 15 residues. CDR3 nucleotides: TGTGCCAGCAGCCCGGGACTAGCTCTAACCTACGAGCAGTACTTC. It encodes CASSPGLALTYEQYF.

The chain carries TRBV28 and TRBJ2-1, with a tentative D call TRBD1 (5 bases). The CDR3 has 17 amino acids. Deletions cut 8 bases from V and 10 bases from J, with 30 bases between. Germline V CDR1 and CDR2: MDHEN, SYDVKM. The CDR3 DNA sequence: TGTGCCAGCGGATACCGAAGGGGTCCGAGTGGGGCAGGAGAGCAGTTCTTC. Its protein product is CASGYRRGPSGAGEQFF. Using reference TRBV28 and TRBJ2-1 for the parts outside the CDR3, the full variable domain is DVKVTQSSRYLVKRTGEKVFLECVQDMDHENMFWYRQDPGLGLRLIYFSYDVKMKEKGDIPEGYSVSREKKERFSLILESASTNQTSMYLCASGYRRGPSGAGEQFFGPGTRLTVL.

V gene TRBV10-2 combines with J gene TRBJ1-4, with D uncertain. V was shortened by 2 bases and J by 7 bases, with 8 bases between the two germline ends. Looked up from germline, CDR1 is WSHSY and CDR2 is SAAADI. This CDR3 spans 13 amino acids. The CDR3 loop reads CASSEGLGEKLFF. The CDR3 bases are TGCGCCAGCAGTGAGGGGCTTGGTGAAAAACTGTTTTTT.

The rearrangement joins TRBV10-1 to TRBJ2-1, with D perhaps matching TRBD2 (5 bases). CDR3 length: 13 amino acids. The germline V and J ends were trimmed by 8 bases and 9 bases, with 17 bases remaining between them. The germline V gene encodes CDR1 WNHNN and CDR2 SYGVQD (reference sequence). The DNA of the CDR3 is TGCGCCAGCCGACCGGGCCCTGAGGGTGAGCAGTTCTTC. As protein: CASRPGPEGEQFF.

The chain combines TRBV19 with TRBJ1-1; 8 bases are a match to TRBD1. From germline, CDR1 is LNHDA and CDR2 SQIVND (reference sequence). The V segment lost 5 bases and the J segment 1 base; nucleotides outside the gene matches: 6. The CDR3 spans 15 residues. As DNA, the CDR3 is TGTGCCAGTAGTGCCTCGACAGGGGAGAACACTGAAGCTTTCTTT. This encodes CASSASTGENTEAFF.

This chain links TRBV4-1 with TRBJ1-1; TRBD1 aligns across 8 bases. Germline loops: CDR1 MGHRA, CDR2 YSYEKL. This CDR3 region has 19 residues. V lost 1 base, J lost 3 bases, and 16 bases stayed unmatched. CDR3 bases: TGCGCCAGCAGCCAAGGTCGTATCGCAGGGGGCAAGGGGTACACTGAAGCTTTCTTT. It translates to CASSQGRIAGGKGYTEAFF.

The rearrangement uses TRBV5-4 and TRBJ2-7; TRBD1 matches 7 bases. Germline CDR1 and CDR2: SGHNT and YYREEE (reference sequence). After removal of 2 bases from V and 2 bases from J, the junction contained 4 bases not matched to a gene. The CDR3 is made up of 14 amino acids. The chain's CDR3 is CASSLRQGPYEQYF. CDR3 bases: TGTGCCAGCAGCTTACGACAGGGTCCCTACGAGCAGTACTTC.

The rearrangement uses TRBV4-1 and TRBJ2-7, with TRBD2 matching over 11 bases. V lost 4 bases, J lost 1 base, and 3 bases stayed unmatched. The CDR3 totals 15 residues. Germline assignment: CDR1 MGHRA and CDR2 YSYEKL. The CDR3 region is CASSRGLAGSYEQYF. CDR3 DNA sequence: TGCGCCAGCAGCCGCGGACTAGCGGGTTCCTACGAGCAGTACTTC.

This clone was observed a handful of times. This chain joins TRBV2 and TRBJ1-5; D is uncertain. This CDR3 has 13 residues. In germline, CDR1 is SNHLY, CDR2 FYNNEI. V gave up 6 bases and J gave up 5 bases, with 11 bases separating them. CDR3 in amino acids: CASSVNIYQPQHF. The CDR3, as DNA: TGTGCCAGCAGCGTAAATATTTATCAGCCCCAGCATTTT.

J is TRBJ2-6 and V is TRBV10-3, with D possibly matching TRBD1 (5 bases). V dropped 9 bases and J dropped 0 bases, with 15 bases sitting between them. In germline, CDR1 is ENHRY, CDR2 SYGVKD. This CDR3 spans 16 amino acids. This CDR3 is CAIKGIETSGANVLTF. The CDR3 region has the DNA TGTGCCATTAAGGGGATTGAAACCTCTGGGGCCAACGTCCTGACTTTC.

This rearrangement joins TRBV18 to TRBJ2-7, with D possibly TRBD2 on 6 matching bases. V was clipped by 2 bases and J by 0 bases, with 14 bases between them. This CDR3 has 16 residues. The germline V gene has CDR1 KGHSH and CDR2 LQKENI. CDR3 nucleotide sequence: TGTGCCAGCTCACCAAGGGCGGACTATAGCTCCTACGAGCAGTACTTC. Its protein is CASSPRADYSSYEQYF.